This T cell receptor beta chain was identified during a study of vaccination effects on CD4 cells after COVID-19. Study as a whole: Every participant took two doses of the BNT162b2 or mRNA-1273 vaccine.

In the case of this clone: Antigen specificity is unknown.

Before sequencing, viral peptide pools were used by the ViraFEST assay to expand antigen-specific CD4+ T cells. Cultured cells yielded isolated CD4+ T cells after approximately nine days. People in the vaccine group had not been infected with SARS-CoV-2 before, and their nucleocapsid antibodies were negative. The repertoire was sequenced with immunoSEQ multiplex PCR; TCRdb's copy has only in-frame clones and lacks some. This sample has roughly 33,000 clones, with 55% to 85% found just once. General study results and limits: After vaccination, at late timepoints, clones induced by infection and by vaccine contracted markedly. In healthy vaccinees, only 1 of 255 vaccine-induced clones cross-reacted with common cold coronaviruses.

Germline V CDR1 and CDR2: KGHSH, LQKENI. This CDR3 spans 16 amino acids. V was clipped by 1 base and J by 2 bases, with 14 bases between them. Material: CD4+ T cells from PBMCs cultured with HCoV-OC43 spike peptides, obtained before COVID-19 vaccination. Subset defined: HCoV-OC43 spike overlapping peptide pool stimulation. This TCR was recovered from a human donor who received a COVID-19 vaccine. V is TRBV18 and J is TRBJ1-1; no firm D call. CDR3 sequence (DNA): TGTGCCAGCTCACCACTTGAGGTCAGCGCAAACACTGAAGCTTTCTTT. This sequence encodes CASSPLEVSANTEAFF. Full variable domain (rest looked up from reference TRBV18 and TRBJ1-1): NAGVMQNPRHLVRRRGQEARLRCSPMKGHSHVYWYRQLPEEGLKFMVYLQKENIIDESGMPKERFSAEFPKEGPSILRIQQVVRGDSAAYFCASSPLEVSANTEAFFGQGTRLTVV.